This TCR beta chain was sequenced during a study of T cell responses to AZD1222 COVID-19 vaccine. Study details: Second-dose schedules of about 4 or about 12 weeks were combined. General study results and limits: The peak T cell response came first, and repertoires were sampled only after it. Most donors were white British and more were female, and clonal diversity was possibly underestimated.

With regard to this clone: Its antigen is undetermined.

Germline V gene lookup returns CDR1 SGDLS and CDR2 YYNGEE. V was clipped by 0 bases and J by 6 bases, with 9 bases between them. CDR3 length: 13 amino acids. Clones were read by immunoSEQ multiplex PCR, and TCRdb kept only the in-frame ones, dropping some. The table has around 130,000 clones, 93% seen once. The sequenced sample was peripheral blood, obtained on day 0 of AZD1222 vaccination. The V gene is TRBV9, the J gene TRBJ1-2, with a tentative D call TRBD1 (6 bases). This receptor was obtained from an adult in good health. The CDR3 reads CASSVVQGHGYTF. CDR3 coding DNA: TGTGCCAGCAGCGTAGTACAGGGACATGGCTACACCTTC. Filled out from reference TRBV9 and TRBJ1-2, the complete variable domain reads DSGVTQTPKHLITATGQRVTLRCSPRSGDLSVYWYQQSLDQGLQFLIQYYNGEERAKGNILERFSAQQFPDLHSELNLSSLELGDSALYFCASSVVQGHGYTFGSGTRLTVV.